Below are 8 T cell receptor beta chains sequenced from a single sample in a study of response to subunit inactivated influenza vaccine. TCRdb redid the calling of the RT-PCR reads with MiXCR, one entry per CDR3 protein. The data hold 600,000 to 850,000 distinct CDR3 sequences, with less than 15% observed a single time. The source material was PBMCs from blood, sampled around 15 days before vaccination. The source of these receptors is a man between 45 and 60 years old who received an inactivated influenza vaccine.

The chain carries TRBV6-2 or TRBV6-3 and TRBJ1-5; D unresolved. The CDR3 is made up of 14 amino acids. V gave up 2 bases and J gave up 5 bases, with 10 bases separating them. Germline V gives CDR1 MNHEY, CDR2 SVGEGT. In DNA form, the CDR3 reads TGTGCCAGCAGTTACAACTCTGGGCATCAGCCCCAGCATTTT. Translation: CASSYNSGHQPQHF.

The V and J genes are TRBV24-1 and TRBJ2-5; D unclear. Germline V gives CDR1 KGHDR, CDR2 SFDVKD. V was clipped by 5 bases and J by 2 bases, with 8 bases between them. The CDR3 has 13 residues. The CDR3 sequence is CATSVIRQETQYF. CDR3 nucleotide sequence: TGTGCCACCAGTGTAATACGACAAGAGACCCAGTACTTC.

This clonotype was observed a handful of times. The chain couples TRBV7-2 to TRBJ1-5; weak D call: TRBD1 (6 bases). The CDR3 loop spans 15 amino acids. Germline CDR1 SGHTA, CDR2 FQGNSA. Trimming pared 5 bases from V and 2 bases from J, leaving 13 bases between. In DNA, the CDR3 is TGTGCCAGCAGCGGGGGGCCGGGGGGCAATCAGCCCCAGCATTTT. As protein: CASSGGPGGNQPQHF.

The CDR3: CASTLTGGTGELFF. As DNA, the CDR3 is TGTGCCAGCACCTTAACGGGGGGTACCGGGGAGCTGTTTTTT. The V call is TRBV27, the J call TRBJ2-2; 7 positions agree with TRBD2. V shed 7 bases and J 5 bases; nucleotides not matched to a gene: 7. The CDR3 contains 14 residues. Per the germline V gene, CDR1 is MNHEY and CDR2 is SMNVEV (reference sequence).

In this sample, this clonotype turned up a few times. This chain joins TRBV24-1 and TRBJ2-1; the D gene could be TRBD1 or TRBD2 (7 bases each). There are 13 residues in the CDR3. CDR1 KGHDR and CDR2 SFDVKD come from the germline V gene. Trimming took off 11 bases at V and 9 bases at J, with 19 bases between the two ends. CDR3 coding DNA: TGTGCCAGCAGGGGGGCGGGGAGGGGTGAGCAGTTCTTC. Translated, it gives CASRGAGRGEQFF.

The rearrangement joins TRBV7-8 to TRBJ1-1; no definite D call. V lost 5 bases, J lost 4 bases, and 14 bases lay in between. CDR3 length: 14 amino acids. Germline V gives CDR1 SGHVS, CDR2 FQNEAQ. CDR3 sequence (DNA): TGTGCCAGCAGCAATATGGGTGAGGGCACTGAAGCTTTCTTT. Amino acid sequence: CASSNMGEGTEAFF. The full variable domain, its missing parts supplied by reference TRBV7-8 and TRBJ1-1, is GAGVSQSPRYKVAKRGQDVALRCDPISGHVSLFWYQQALGQGPEFLTYFQNEAQLDKSGLPSDRFFAERPEGSVSTLKIQRTQQEDSAVYLCASSNMGEGTEAFFGQGTRLTVV.

The chain employs TRBV6-1 and TRBJ2-7, with 12 positions matching TRBD1. Trimming took 5 bases from V and 4 from J; bases not matched to a gene: 6. CDR3 length: 15 amino acids. CDR1 and CDR2 (germline): MNHNS, SASEGT. CDR3 in DNA: TGTGCCAGCAGTCGCGGGACAGGGGGCGCGTACGAGCAGTACTTC. It encodes CASSRGTGGAYEQYF.

The chain uses TRBV5-1 and TRBJ2-5, with TRBD2 as a possible D gene (6 bases). The CDR3 length is 16 residues. The V end was cut by 3 bases, the J end by 5 bases, with 20 bases between. CDR1 and CDR2 (germline): SGHRS, YFSETQ. The CDR3 sequence is CASSSEGLGGRETQYF. The CDR3 coding sequence is TGCGCCAGCAGCTCCGAAGGACTCGGGGGTAGGGAGACCCAGTACTTC.